A selection of T cell receptor beta chains follows, all from one sample in a study of cytomegalovirus exposure and HLA in healthy donors. Using immunoSEQ multiplex PCR, the repertoire was profiled, and TCRdb retains in-frame clones only, with some absent. The profile shows roughly 100,000 clones, 86% of them singletons. Sequenced input: PBMCs. Receptors were obtained from a woman aged 18-29 years in good health and CMV-seropositive. The CDR3 runs from the conserved cysteine through the conserved F or W. The order of the fields is CDR3 protein, CDR3 DNA, clone size, CDR3 length, J gene, D gene, V gene. The D gene is left open where the match is weak. Size values are once, few and many counts, or a class for expanded clones, and some rows have none.

cdr3_aa: CASSEAGRGRGTEAFF
cdr3_nt: TGTGCCAGCAGCGAGGCGGGGAGAGGGAGAGGCACTGAAGCTTTCTTT
clone_size: -
cdr3_length: 16
j_call: TRBJ1-1
d_call: -
v_call: TRBV9

cdr3_aa: CASSPQGINQPQHF
cdr3_nt: TGTGCCAGCTCTCCCCAGGGTATCAATCAGCCCCAGCATTTT
clone_size: -
cdr3_length: 14
j_call: TRBJ1-5
d_call: -
v_call: TRBV18

cdr3_aa: CASSYRHLSGNTIYF
cdr3_nt: TGTGCCAGCAGTTACCGACACCTGTCTGGAAACACCATATATTTT
clone_size: -
cdr3_length: 15
j_call: TRBJ1-3
d_call: -
v_call: TRBV6-5

cdr3_aa: CASSVDREAFF
cdr3_nt: TGTGCCAGCAGTGTCGACAGAGAAGCTTTCTTT
clone_size: -
cdr3_length: 11
j_call: TRBJ1-1
d_call: -
v_call: TRBV6-1

cdr3_aa: CASNSLAGGLGEQFF
cdr3_nt: TGTGCCAGCAACTCATTAGCGGGGGGGCTGGGTGAGCAGTTCTTC
clone_size: -
cdr3_length: 15
j_call: TRBJ2-1
d_call: TRBD2
v_call: TRBV9

cdr3_aa: CASSDNRENTEAFF
cdr3_nt: TGTGCCAGCAGCGATAACAGGGAAAACACTGAAGCTTTCTTT
clone_size: few
cdr3_length: 14
j_call: TRBJ1-1
d_call: -
v_call: TRBV7-9

cdr3_aa: CASSQDLSLSGNTIYF
cdr3_nt: TGCGCCAGCAGCCAAGATCTCTCCCTCTCTGGAAACACCATATATTTT
clone_size: -
cdr3_length: 16
j_call: TRBJ1-3
d_call: -
v_call: TRBV4-1

cdr3_aa: CASRTGRTGDTDTQYF
cdr3_nt: TGCGCCAGCAGGACAGGGAGGACAGGGGACACAGATACGCAGTATTTT
clone_size: -
cdr3_length: 16
j_call: TRBJ2-3
d_call: TRBD1
v_call: TRBV5-1

cdr3_aa: CASSSSSGRPEEQFF
cdr3_nt: TGTGCCAGCAGCTCTTCTAGCGGGAGGCCGGAGGAGCAGTTCTTC
clone_size: -
cdr3_length: 15
j_call: TRBJ2-1
d_call: TRBD2
v_call: TRBV7-9

cdr3_aa: CSVQGATNEKLFF
cdr3_nt: TGCAGCGTCCAGGGTGCAACTAATGAAAAACTGTTTTTT
clone_size: -
cdr3_length: 13
j_call: TRBJ1-4
d_call: -
v_call: TRBV29-1

cdr3_aa: CASSEIGGVGPQHF
cdr3_nt: TGTGCCAGCAGTGAAATAGGGGGCGTGGGGCCCCAGCATTTT
clone_size: -
cdr3_length: 14
j_call: TRBJ1-5
d_call: TRBD1
v_call: TRBV2

cdr3_aa: CATSRDPRASGRAEWSEQFF
cdr3_nt: TGTGCCACCAGCAGAGACCCACGGGCTAGCGGGAGGGCCGAGTGGAGTGAGCAGTTCTTC
clone_size: -
cdr3_length: 20
j_call: TRBJ2-1
d_call: TRBD2
v_call: TRBV15

cdr3_aa: CASGEVATNEKLFF
cdr3_nt: TGTGCCAGCGGCGAAGTAGCAACTAATGAAAAACTGTTTTTT
clone_size: -
cdr3_length: 14
j_call: TRBJ1-4
d_call: -
v_call: TRBV2

cdr3_aa: CASSSMTGGLNEQYF
cdr3_nt: TGTGCCAGCAGCTCGATGACAGGGGGCTTGAACGAGCAGTACTTC
clone_size: -
cdr3_length: 15
j_call: TRBJ2-7
d_call: TRBD1
v_call: TRBV9

cdr3_aa: CASSRTGGGVGNQPQHF
cdr3_nt: TGTGCCAGCAGTCGAACAGGGGGTGGTGTGGGCAATCAGCCCCAGCATTTT
clone_size: -
cdr3_length: 17
j_call: TRBJ1-5
d_call: TRBD1
v_call: TRBV7-2

cdr3_aa: CASSLTGAETQYF
cdr3_nt: TGTGCCAGCAGCCTAACAGGGGCAGAGACCCAGTACTTC
clone_size: -
cdr3_length: 13
j_call: TRBJ2-5
d_call: TRBD1
v_call: TRBV6-5

cdr3_aa: CASRHTRSSYEQYF
cdr3_nt: TGTGCCAGCAGACATACTAGGAGCTCCTACGAGCAGTACTTC
clone_size: -
cdr3_length: 14
j_call: TRBJ2-7
d_call: -
v_call: TRBV6-5

cdr3_aa: CSVGQGRVDTQYF
cdr3_nt: TGCAGCGTTGGTCAGGGGCGGGTGGATACGCAGTATTTT
clone_size: few
cdr3_length: 13
j_call: TRBJ2-3
d_call: -
v_call: TRBV29-1

cdr3_aa: CASLQQGVNTEAFF
cdr3_nt: TGTGCCAGTTTACAACAGGGAGTGAACACTGAAGCTTTCTTT
clone_size: -
cdr3_length: 14
j_call: TRBJ1-1
d_call: -
v_call: TRBV19

cdr3_aa: CASSQDLAGGTYEQYF
cdr3_nt: TGTGCCAGCAGCCAAGACTTGGCGGGAGGGACTTACGAGCAGTACTTC
clone_size: -
cdr3_length: 16
j_call: TRBJ2-7
d_call: TRBD2
v_call: TRBV4-2

cdr3_aa: CATSSGRGEQYF
cdr3_nt: TGTGCCACCTCAAGCGGGAGGGGGGAGCAGTACTTC
clone_size: -
cdr3_length: 12
j_call: TRBJ2-7
d_call: TRBD2
v_call: TRBV15

cdr3_aa: CASSIGGAEATDTQYF
cdr3_nt: TGTGCCAGTAGTATCGGAGGGGCTGAAGCCACAGATACGCAGTATTTT
clone_size: -
cdr3_length: 16
j_call: TRBJ2-3
d_call: -
v_call: TRBV19

cdr3_aa: CSALQGAETQYF
cdr3_nt: TGCAGCGCCTTACAAGGAGCGGAGACCCAGTACTTC
clone_size: -
cdr3_length: 12
j_call: TRBJ2-5
d_call: -
v_call: TRBV29-1

cdr3_aa: CASSAGDIQYF
cdr3_nt: TGTGCCAGTTCAGCAGGGGACATTCAGTACTTC
clone_size: -
cdr3_length: 11
j_call: TRBJ2-4
d_call: -
v_call: TRBV6-5

cdr3_aa: CASRMEAIQETQYF
cdr3_nt: TGCGCCAGCAGGATGGAGGCTATACAAGAGACCCAGTACTTC
clone_size: once
cdr3_length: 14
j_call: TRBJ2-5
d_call: -
v_call: TRBV5-1

cdr3_aa: CASSVDPTGSYEQYF
cdr3_nt: TGTGCCAGCAGCGTAGACCCGACAGGTTCCTACGAGCAGTACTTC
clone_size: once
cdr3_length: 15
j_call: TRBJ2-7
d_call: -
v_call: TRBV9

cdr3_aa: CASSFSTTMNEQYF
cdr3_nt: TGTGCCAGCAGTTTTTCGACTACCATGAACGAGCAGTACTTC
clone_size: many
cdr3_length: 14
j_call: TRBJ2-7
d_call: -
v_call: TRBV27

cdr3_aa: CASSPGQGDYGYTF
cdr3_nt: TGCGCCAGCAGCCCGGGACAGGGGGACTATGGCTACACCTTC
clone_size: -
cdr3_length: 14
j_call: TRBJ1-2
d_call: TRBD1
v_call: TRBV5-1

cdr3_aa: CASRQGYYGYTF
cdr3_nt: TGTGCCAGTCGTCAGGGGTACTATGGCTACACCTTC
clone_size: -
cdr3_length: 12
j_call: TRBJ1-2
d_call: -
v_call: TRBV11-2

cdr3_aa: CASSIETGRYIQYF
cdr3_nt: TGTGCCAGTAGTATCGAGACAGGGCGGTACATTCAGTACTTC
clone_size: -
cdr3_length: 14
j_call: TRBJ2-4
d_call: TRBD1
v_call: TRBV19

cdr3_aa: CASSPGTGRKLFF
cdr3_nt: TGTGCCAGCTCCCCCGGGACAGGACGAAAACTGTTTTTT
clone_size: -
cdr3_length: 13
j_call: TRBJ1-4
d_call: TRBD1
v_call: TRBV18

cdr3_aa: CASRLLAGEQYF
cdr3_nt: TGTGCCAGCAGGTTGCTAGCCGGCGAGCAGTACTTC
clone_size: -
cdr3_length: 12
j_call: TRBJ2-7
d_call: -
v_call: TRBV7-2

cdr3_aa: CAWSPSGTSYNEQFF
cdr3_nt: TGTGCCTGGAGTCCTAGCGGGACCTCCTACAATGAGCAGTTCTTC
clone_size: -
cdr3_length: 15
j_call: TRBJ2-1
d_call: TRBD2
v_call: TRBV30

cdr3_aa: CASSRDRGDSYEQYF
cdr3_nt: TGTGCCAGCAGCCGAGACAGGGGGGACTCCTACGAGCAGTACTTC
clone_size: -
cdr3_length: 15
j_call: TRBJ2-7
d_call: TRBD1
v_call: TRBV5-4

cdr3_aa: CASSYAGPPYEQYF
cdr3_nt: TGTGCCAGCAGTTACGCGGGGCCGCCGTACGAGCAGTACTTC
clone_size: few
cdr3_length: 14
j_call: TRBJ2-7
d_call: -
v_call: TRBV6-6

cdr3_aa: CASTLTGSDTQYF
cdr3_nt: TGTGCCAGCACCCTTACAGGGTCAGATACGCAGTATTTT
clone_size: -
cdr3_length: 13
j_call: TRBJ2-3
d_call: -
v_call: TRBV11-2

cdr3_aa: CASSAAPGGPPAVNEQFF
cdr3_nt: TGTGCCAGCAGCGCTGCCCCTGGCGGGCCGCCTGCCGTCAATGAGCAGTTCTTC
clone_size: -
cdr3_length: 18
j_call: TRBJ2-1
d_call: -
v_call: TRBV9

cdr3_aa: CASSDETGNHFSYEQYF
cdr3_nt: TGCGCCAGCAGCGACGAGACAGGAAACCACTTTTCCTACGAGCAGTACTTC
clone_size: -
cdr3_length: 17
j_call: TRBJ2-7
d_call: -
v_call: TRBV5-1

cdr3_aa: CASSWDRVYNEQFF
cdr3_nt: TGTGCCAGCAGTTGGGACAGGGTCTACAATGAGCAGTTCTTC
clone_size: once
cdr3_length: 14
j_call: TRBJ2-1
d_call: TRBD1
v_call: TRBV28

cdr3_aa: CASSHTGQETQYF
cdr3_nt: TGTGCCAGCAGTCACACAGGGCAAGAGACCCAGTACTTC
clone_size: -
cdr3_length: 13
j_call: TRBJ2-5
d_call: -
v_call: TRBV6-5

cdr3_aa: CASSSGLAPEQYF
cdr3_nt: TGTGCCAGCAGCTCTGGACTAGCCCCCGAGCAGTACTTC
clone_size: -
cdr3_length: 13
j_call: TRBJ2-7
d_call: TRBD2
v_call: TRBV9

cdr3_aa: CASSGSGKGTDTQYF
cdr3_nt: TGTGCCAGCAGTGGATCAGGGAAGGGCACAGATACGCAGTATTTT
clone_size: -
cdr3_length: 15
j_call: TRBJ2-3
d_call: -
v_call: TRBV6-4

cdr3_aa: CASKRGVEQPQHF
cdr3_nt: TGTGCCAGTAAACGGGGGGTGGAACAGCCCCAGCATTTT
clone_size: -
cdr3_length: 13
j_call: TRBJ1-5
d_call: -
v_call: TRBV28

cdr3_aa: CASTPTSGTSYEQYF
cdr3_nt: TGTGCCAGTACCCCAACTAGCGGGACCTCCTACGAGCAGTACTTC
clone_size: once
cdr3_length: 15
j_call: TRBJ2-7
d_call: TRBD2
v_call: TRBV19